The entry that follows covers one TCR beta chain sequence. Libraries were prepared by immunoSEQ multiplex PCR; TCRdb keeps only in-frame clonotypes and omits some of them. Of 190,000 or so clones listed, over 85% are singletons. The sample originates from a study of control samples from healthy donors and cancer patients. This CDR3 comprises 13 residues. CDR1 is MNHEY and CDR2 is SMNVEV in the germline V gene (reference sequence). The TCR originated in a young man in good health. Sequences were obtained from blood. The rearrangement links TRBV27 to TRBJ1-4; D may be TRBD1 (6 bases). CDR3 residues: CASRGATNEKLFF. DNA for the CDR3: TGTGCAAGTAGGGGGGCAACTAATGAAAAACTGTTTTTT.